This is a list of T cell receptor beta chains from one sample in a study of breast tumors, draining lymph nodes, adjacent tissues. TCRdb re-called the multiplex PCR reads with MiXCR, one entry per CDR3 protein. The table records around 130,000 distinct CDR3 sequences, about 20% of them present only once. The sequencing sample was made of axillary lymph node tissue. All receptors come from a female donor with breast cancer. Some clones in this sample may be carry-over from other donors' samples. Each CDR3 is given with its conserved first and last residue. A D gene is named only where the DNA matches it firmly. Only some rows state a clone size, as once, few, many or a class for expanded clones.

j_call: TRBJ1-1; v_call: TRBV7-8; clone_size: few; d_call: .; cdr3_aa: CASSRRGPAFF; cdr3_nt: TGTGCCAGCAGCCGTCGGGGTCCAGCTTTCTTT
j_call: TRBJ2-5; v_call: TRBV20-1; clone_size: many; d_call: TRBD1; cdr3_aa: CSARADTGGTQYF; cdr3_nt: TGCAGTGCTAGGGCCGACACAGGGGGGACCCAGTACTTC
j_call: TRBJ2-3; v_call: TRBV30; clone_size: .; d_call: .; cdr3_aa: CAWSVLGPYTDTQYF; cdr3_nt: TGTGCCTGGAGTGTATTAGGGCCCTACACAGATACGCAGTATTTT
j_call: TRBJ2-7; v_call: TRBV6-1; clone_size: many; d_call: TRBD1; cdr3_aa: CASSELGRGYEQYF; cdr3_nt: TGTGCCAGCAGTGAATTAGGCAGGGGGTACGAGCAGTACTTC
j_call: TRBJ2-1; v_call: TRBV7-9; clone_size: many; d_call: TRBD2; cdr3_aa: CASEGLARNEQFF; cdr3_nt: TGTGCCAGCGAGGGACTAGCAAGGAATGAGCAGTTCTTC
j_call: TRBJ2-1; v_call: TRBV7-6; clone_size: many; d_call: TRBD2; cdr3_aa: CASSLEAGGLYNEQFF; cdr3_nt: TGTGCCAGCAGCTTAGAGGCGGGGGGCCTTTACAATGAGCAGTTCTTC
j_call: TRBJ2-1; v_call: TRBV7-6; clone_size: .; d_call: TRBD2; cdr3_aa: CASSLGLAPNEQFF; cdr3_nt: TGTGCCAGCAGCTTAGGACTAGCTCCCAATGAGCAGTTCTTC
j_call: TRBJ1-4; v_call: TRBV20-1; clone_size: many; d_call: TRBD1; cdr3_aa: CSASSAGGEKLFF; cdr3_nt: TGCAGTGCTAGTTCAGCAGGGGGGGAAAAACTGTTTTTT
j_call: TRBJ1-5; v_call: TRBV5-6; clone_size: many; d_call: TRBD1; cdr3_aa: CASSLGQTNQPQHF; cdr3_nt: TGTGCCAGCAGTTTGGGACAGACAAATCAGCCCCAGCATTTT
j_call: TRBJ2-6; v_call: TRBV5-6; clone_size: .; d_call: TRBD1; cdr3_aa: CASSLDRGRLDTGASVLTF; cdr3_nt: TGTGCCAGCAGCTTGGACAGGGGGCGCCTGGACACTGGGGCCAGCGTCCTGACTTTC
j_call: TRBJ2-5; v_call: TRBV19; clone_size: many; d_call: TRBD1; cdr3_aa: CASSIDGTGEETQYF; cdr3_nt: TGTGCCAGTAGTATCGACGGGACAGGGGAAGAGACCCAGTACTTC
j_call: TRBJ2-1; v_call: TRBV10-2; clone_size: many; d_call: TRBD2; cdr3_aa: CASSEATSGGEQFF; cdr3_nt: TGCGCCAGCAGTGAGGCGACTAGCGGGGGTGAGCAGTTCTTC
j_call: TRBJ1-2; v_call: TRBV5-1; clone_size: .; d_call: TRBD1; cdr3_aa: CACSLAQAGTGNGYTF; cdr3_nt: TGCGCCTGCAGCTTGGCGCAGGCCGGGACAGGGAATGGCTACACCTTC
j_call: TRBJ2-1; v_call: TRBV20-1; clone_size: many; d_call: TRBD2; cdr3_aa: CSAPPGLGIYEQFF; cdr3_nt: TGCAGTGCTCCCCCGGGACTAGGCATCTATGAGCAGTTCTTC
j_call: TRBJ1-5; v_call: TRBV15; clone_size: few; d_call: .; cdr3_aa: CATSREGNQPQHF; cdr3_nt: TGTGCCACCAGCAGAGAGGGGAATCAGCCCCAGCATTTT
j_call: TRBJ2-5; v_call: TRBV10-3; clone_size: many; d_call: TRBD2; cdr3_aa: CAISDPHGLAGGPGETQYF; cdr3_nt: TGTGCCATCAGTGACCCCCACGGGCTAGCGGGAGGGCCGGGAGAGACCCAGTACTTC
j_call: TRBJ2-2; v_call: TRBV2; clone_size: many; d_call: .; cdr3_aa: CASRAWGTGELFF; cdr3_nt: TGTGCCAGCAGGGCATGGGGGACCGGGGAGCTGTTTTTT
j_call: TRBJ1-4; v_call: TRBV19; clone_size: .; d_call: TRBD1; cdr3_aa: CASCTGGAGANEKLFF; cdr3_nt: TGTGCCAGCTGCACAGGGGGCGCTGGGGCTAATGAAAAACTGTTTTTT
j_call: TRBJ1-5; v_call: TRBV20-1; clone_size: many; d_call: .; cdr3_aa: CSARGLSNQPQHF; cdr3_nt: TGCAGTGCTAGGGGGCTTAGCAATCAGCCCCAGCATTTT
j_call: TRBJ2-7; v_call: TRBV25-1; clone_size: many; d_call: .; cdr3_aa: CASSEGTYEQYF; cdr3_nt: TGTGCCAGCTCCGAAGGGACCTACGAGCAGTACTTC
j_call: TRBJ1-2; v_call: TRBV14; clone_size: many; d_call: TRBD1; cdr3_aa: CASSDTGGNYGYTF; cdr3_nt: TGTGCCAGCAGCGATACAGGGGGCAACTATGGCTACACCTTC
j_call: TRBJ2-1; v_call: TRBV6-6; clone_size: many; d_call: TRBD2; cdr3_aa: CASSPTGGNNEQFF; cdr3_nt: TGTGCCAGCAGTCCAACGGGGGGGAACAATGAGCAGTTCTTC
j_call: TRBJ2-5; v_call: TRBV20-1; clone_size: .; d_call: .; cdr3_aa: CSASKKKLGETQYF; cdr3_nt: TGCAGTGCTTCAAAAAAAAAGCTCGGGGAGACCCAGTACTTC
j_call: TRBJ2-7; v_call: TRBV5-1; clone_size: many; d_call: .; cdr3_aa: CASSASSSSYEQYF; cdr3_nt: TGCGCCAGCAGCGCTTCATCCAGCTCCTACGAGCAGTACTTC
j_call: TRBJ2-5; v_call: TRBV5-1; clone_size: many; d_call: TRBD1; cdr3_aa: CASSLQGEETQYF; cdr3_nt: TGCGCCAGCAGCTTGCAGGGGGAAGAGACCCAGTACTTC
j_call: TRBJ2-1; v_call: TRBV20-1; clone_size: many; d_call: TRBD2; cdr3_aa: CSEVAGGSYNEQFF; cdr3_nt: TGCAGTGAAGTAGCGGGGGGCTCCTACAATGAGCAGTTCTTC
j_call: TRBJ2-5; v_call: TRBV24-1; clone_size: .; d_call: TRBD1; cdr3_aa: CAISDPTGLQETRYF; cdr3_nt: TGTGCCATCAGTGACCCGACAGGGCTACAAGAGACCCGGTACTTC
j_call: TRBJ2-1; v_call: TRBV5-1; clone_size: .; d_call: TRBD2; cdr3_aa: CASSWRLAGGRDEQFF; cdr3_nt: TGCGCCAGCAGCTGGAGGCTAGCGGGAGGGCGGGATGAGCAGTTCTTC
j_call: TRBJ2-7; v_call: TRBV28; clone_size: many; d_call: .; cdr3_aa: CASTNPSRVRYEQYF; cdr3_nt: TGTGCCAGCACCAACCCGTCTCGGGTTCGATACGAGCAGTACTTC
j_call: TRBJ2-1; v_call: TRBV20-1; clone_size: many; d_call: .; cdr3_aa: CSASPERNREQFF; cdr3_nt: TGCAGTGCTAGCCCCGAGAGGAATAGAGAGCAGTTCTTC
j_call: TRBJ2-3; v_call: TRBV28; clone_size: .; d_call: .; cdr3_aa: CASSSTVSSTDTQYF; cdr3_nt: TGTGCCAGCAGTTCCACAGTATCTAGCACAGATACGCAGTATTTT
j_call: TRBJ2-5; v_call: TRBV29-1; clone_size: many; d_call: .; cdr3_aa: CSVEEGLQETQYF; cdr3_nt: TGCAGCGTTGAAGAGGGACTTCAGGAGACCCAGTACTTC
j_call: TRBJ2-7; v_call: TRBV28; clone_size: few; d_call: TRBD1; cdr3_aa: CASSLSPPQGAYEQYF; cdr3_nt: TGTGCCAGCAGTTTATCCCCCCCACAGGGGGCCTACGAGCAGTACTTC
j_call: TRBJ2-1; v_call: TRBV6-6; clone_size: many; d_call: TRBD2; cdr3_aa: CASSQTSGSRDEQFF; cdr3_nt: TGTGCCAGCAGTCAGACTAGCGGGAGTAGAGATGAGCAGTTCTTC
j_call: TRBJ2-5; v_call: TRBV7-9; clone_size: few; d_call: .; cdr3_aa: CASSLSYWGVETQYF; cdr3_nt: TGTGCCAGCAGCTTGAGTTACTGGGGGGTGGAGACCCAGTACTTC
j_call: TRBJ1-1; v_call: TRBV20-1; clone_size: .; d_call: .; cdr3_aa: CSARLTWNTEAFF; cdr3_nt: TGCAGTGCTAGGCTCACATGGAACACTGAAGCTTTCTTT
j_call: TRBJ2-7; v_call: TRBV7-3; clone_size: many; d_call: .; cdr3_aa: CASSLMPGSYEQYF; cdr3_nt: TGTGCCAGCAGCTTAATGCCTGGCTCCTACGAGCAGTACTTC
j_call: TRBJ2-1; v_call: TRBV2; clone_size: many; d_call: TRBD2; cdr3_aa: CASIGTSGRATYNEQFF; cdr3_nt: TGTGCCAGCATCGGGACTAGCGGGAGGGCCACCTACAATGAGCAGTTCTTC
j_call: TRBJ2-1; v_call: TRBV27; clone_size: .; d_call: TRBD2; cdr3_aa: CASSPGVPRGVYNEQFF; cdr3_nt: TGTGCCAGCAGTCCCGGAGTACCGCGGGGGGTCTACAATGAGCAGTTCTTC
j_call: TRBJ2-3; v_call: TRBV7-2; clone_size: many; d_call: TRBD2; cdr3_aa: CASSLAGGKDTQYF; cdr3_nt: TGTGCCAGCAGCTTAGCGGGAGGGAAAGATACGCAGTATTTT
j_call: TRBJ2-5; v_call: TRBV6-6; clone_size: many; d_call: TRBD2; cdr3_aa: CASKRLAGTQETQYF; cdr3_nt: TGTGCCAGCAAAAGACTAGCGGGAACCCAAGAGACCCAGTACTTC
j_call: TRBJ2-1; v_call: TRBV30; clone_size: many; d_call: .; cdr3_aa: CAWRGDGDEQFF; cdr3_nt: TGTGCCTGGAGAGGCGACGGGGATGAGCAGTTCTTC
j_call: TRBJ2-2; v_call: TRBV5-1; clone_size: many; d_call: .; cdr3_aa: CATSDVSASTGELFF; cdr3_nt: TGCGCCACCTCGGACGTCAGCGCTTCCACCGGGGAGCTGTTTTTT
j_call: TRBJ2-7; v_call: TRBV18; clone_size: many; d_call: .; cdr3_aa: CASSTGGEQYF; cdr3_nt: TGTGCCAGCTCAACCGGGGGCGAGCAGTACTTC
j_call: TRBJ2-1; v_call: TRBV29-1; clone_size: many; d_call: .; cdr3_aa: CSVVGGGDEQFF; cdr3_nt: TGCAGCGTTGTTGGGGGGGGCGATGAGCAGTTCTTC
j_call: TRBJ1-5; v_call: TRBV27; clone_size: .; d_call: .; cdr3_aa: CASRGGGLNQPQHF; cdr3_nt: TGTGCCAGCAGGGGAGGAGGACTCAATCAGCCCCAGCATTTT